Included here is one T cell receptor beta chain sequence, with context. The antigen remains unidentified. Measured with immunoSEQ multiplex PCR; TCRdb has only the in-frame clones, and not every one. The sample has under 150,000 clones, 70% to 90% seen once. The donors were part of the validation cohort, which consisted of some 120 subjects and was separate from the first cohort of around 620 subjects. This sample is part of a study of cytomegalovirus exposure and HLA in healthy donors. Study-wide background: The approximately 120 validation repertoires were produced on the same platform as the 650 to 800 repertoires of the first cohort. This was reported in a later analysis.

Overall study results and limits: Despite most TCR sequences being rare, some public TCRs occurred in many donors. The tendency of first-cohort TCR clusters to co-occur in the 120 or so validation repertoires was the finding of a later analysis.

Germline values: CDR1 SEHNR, CDR2 FQNEAQ (reference sequence). The CDR3 runs 13 residues. V lost 10 bases, J lost 5 bases, and 5 bases stayed unmatched. The chain recombines TRBV7-9 with TRBJ2-1; 10 nucleotides match TRBD2. The TCR was taken from a young woman in good health and CMV-seronegative. Sequencing input: PBMCs. CDR3 nucleotides: TGTGCCATCGCCGGGACTAGCGACAATGAGCAGTTCTTC. Its protein product is CAIAGTSDNEQFF.